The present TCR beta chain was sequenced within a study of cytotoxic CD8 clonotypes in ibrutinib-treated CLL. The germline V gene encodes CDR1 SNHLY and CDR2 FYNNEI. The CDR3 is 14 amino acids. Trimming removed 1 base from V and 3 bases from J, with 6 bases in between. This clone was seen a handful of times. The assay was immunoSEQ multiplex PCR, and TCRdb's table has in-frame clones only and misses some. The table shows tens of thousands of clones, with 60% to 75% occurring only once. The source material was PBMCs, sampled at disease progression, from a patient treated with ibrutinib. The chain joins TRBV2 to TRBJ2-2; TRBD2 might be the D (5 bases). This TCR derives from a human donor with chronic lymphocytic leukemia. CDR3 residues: CASSEGTYTGELFF. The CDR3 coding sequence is TGTGCCAGCAGTGAAGGGACTTACACCGGGGAGCTGTTTTTT.